This T cell receptor beta chain was retrieved from a study of response to subunit inactivated influenza vaccine. TCRdb re-analysed the RT-PCR reads in MiXCR, keeping a single row per CDR3 protein. The sample lists around 470,000 distinct CDR3 sequences, approximately 6.9% seen once, with approximately 14% in the top ten. Per germline, CDR1 SEHNR and CDR2 FQNEAQ (reference sequence). V was shortened by 0 bases and J by 5 bases, with 7 bases between the two germline ends. The CDR3 consists of 14 residues. General study results and limits: Authors suggested that a seasonal influenza vaccination recruits few new T cells each time.

Turning to this clonotype: What it binds is unknown.

Here the sequenced sample was PBMCs from blood, taken roughly 24 months after vaccination. The source is a man aged 45-69 years who received an inactivated influenza vaccine. The V call is TRBV7-9, the J call TRBJ1-4; D uncertain. The CDR3 DNA is TGTGCCAGCAGCTTAGCCGGATGGAATGAAAAACTGTTTTTT. As protein: CASSLAGWNEKLFF.